Following are 30 T cell receptor beta chains from one sample sequenced in a study of blood T cell repertoires in COVID-19. The protocol was immunoSEQ multiplex PCR, while the TCRdb copy is restricted to in-frame clones and leaves out a portion. The sample includes 100,000 to 150,000 clones, around 76% of them seen just once. Sequenced sample: peripheral blood. Receptors originate from a man older than 75 with COVID-19, enrolled during active disease.

Note on this clone: Its ends do not fully match the called genes, so a read error is possible. The chain joins TRBV4-3 to TRBJ1-4; 10 bases fit TRBD1. Germline V CDR1 and CDR2: LGHNA, YSLEER. The CDR3 has 20 amino acids. CDR3 DNA sequence: TGCCCCAGCAGCCGACTAGGACCGACAGGGGGCGGATTCTCTAATGAAAAACTGTTTTTT. Residues: CPSSRLGPTGGGFSNEKLFF.

This clone was recorded a few times. The V gene is TRBV6-6, the J gene TRBJ2-7; 8 positions match TRBD2. The length of the CDR3 is 12 residues. CDR1 is MNHNY and CDR2 is SVGAGI in the germline V gene (reference sequence). CDR3 amino acids: CYPTGGLHEQYF. The CDR3, as DNA: TGTTACCCAACGGGGGGGCTCCACGAGCAGTACTTC.

The rearrangement links TRBV19 to TRBJ2-4; 7 bases agree with TRBD1. From germline, CDR1 is LNHDA and CDR2 SQIVND (reference sequence). With V trimmed by 1 base and J by 3 bases, 12 bases remained unmatched. The CDR3 is 18 residues long. CDR3 region: CASSIGENRGFDKNIQYF. CDR3 nucleotides: TGTGCCAGTAGTATAGGAGAAAACAGGGGTTTCGACAAAAACATTCAGTACTTC.

This clone came up many times. The rearrangement uses TRBV12-3 or TRBV12-4 and TRBJ2-6; no clear D. The CDR3 is made up of 13 amino acids. V was trimmed by 8 bases and J by 0 bases, leaving 5 bases between them. CDR3 sequence reads: CASQFSGANVLTF. Here the CDR3 DNA reads TGTGCCAGCCAGTTCTCTGGGGCCAACGTCCTGACTTTC.

The genes are TRBV27 and TRBJ2-1, with 10 bases matching TRBD2. The CDR3 extends over 16 amino acids. In germline, CDR1 is MNHEY, CDR2 SMNVEV (reference sequence). V gave up 3 bases and J gave up 7 bases; unmatched junction bases: 9. The CDR3 DNA reads TGTGCCAGCAGTTTTGGGCTAGCGGGAGTTCGGAATGAGCAGTTCTTC. Translated, it gives CASSFGLAGVRNEQFF.

There are a few counts of this clone. The chain joins TRBV30 to TRBJ1-5, with D possibly being TRBD1 (6 bases). The ends were cut back, 3 bases at V and 0 bases at J, with 9 bases in the middle. CDR1 is GTSNPN, CDR2 SVGIG, per germline (reference sequence). The CDR3 is 14 amino acids. The CDR3: CAWRLQGSNQPQHF. Written as DNA, the CDR3 is TGTGCCTGGAGGTTACAGGGTAGCAATCAGCCCCAGCATTTT.

The gene calls are TRBV7-9 and TRBJ2-3; TRBD1 is a possible D gene (6 bases). The CDR3 is 16 amino acids. CDR1 and CDR2 (germline): SEHNR, FQNEAQ (reference sequence). V was pared by 1 base and J by 4 bases, with 15 bases between. The CDR3 DNA reads as TGTGCCAGCAGCTTAGACGAAGGGGGAATCGCAGATACGCAGTATTTT. This translates into CASSLDEGGIADTQYF. The full variable domain, completed using reference TRBV7-9 and TRBJ2-3, is DTGVSQNPRHKITKRGQNVTFRCDPISEHNRLYWYRQTLGQGPEFLTYFQNEAQLEKSRLLSDRFSAERPKGSFSTLEIQRTEQGDSAMYLCASSLDEGGIADTQYFGPGTRLTVL.

The gene calls are TRBV5-1 and TRBJ2-7; unclear D gene. This CDR3 is built from 14 residues. V lost 3 bases, J lost 2 bases, and 12 bases lay in between. Germline CDR1 SGHRS, CDR2 YFSETQ. CDR3 loop: CASSWSYGTYEQYF. The CDR3 nucleotides read TGCGCCAGCAGCTGGAGTTATGGTACCTACGAGCAGTACTTC.

This clone has just one count. CDR3 residues: CASSPPGQPNQPQHF. CDR3 coding DNA: TGTGCCAGCAGTCCTCCTGGACAGCCAAATCAGCCCCAGCATTTT. J is TRBJ1-5 and V is TRBV27; D is possibly TRBD1 (6 bases). Germline loops: CDR1 MNHEY, CDR2 SMNVEV (reference sequence). The CDR3 has 15 residues. Trimming removed 5 bases from V and 4 bases from J, with 15 bases in between.

CDR3 amino acids: CASSPTTGVNTGELFF. In nucleotides, the CDR3 is TGTGCCAGCTCACCGACAACGGGGGTGAACACCGGGGAGCTGTTTTTT. The chain employs TRBV18 and TRBJ2-2; a weak D match, TRBD2 (6 bases). This CDR3 has 16 residues. The germline CDR1 and CDR2 sequences are KGHSH and LQKENI. The V end lost 3 bases, the J end lost 1 base, and 12 bases lay between the germline ends.

This sequence joins TRBV12-3 or TRBV12-4 and TRBJ2-7; TRBD1 agrees at 8 bases. J lost 3 bases, V lost 6 bases, and 4 bases had no gene match. The CDR3 is 13 amino acids. CDR3 in amino acids: CASRLGQGYEQYF. CDR3 in DNA: TGTGCCAGCAGACTCGGACAGGGCTACGAGCAGTACTTC.

The chain is built from TRBV2 and TRBJ2-7; 9 bases fit TRBD1. The V gene's germline CDR1 is SNHLY and CDR2 FYNNEI. Trimming removed 7 bases from V and 5 bases from J; junction bases left unmatched: 18. There are 17 residues in the CDR3. The CDR3 sequence: CASILGGLQGASHEQYF. Here the CDR3 DNA reads TGTGCCAGCATCCTCGGGGGGCTACAGGGGGCTTCCCACGAGCAGTACTTC.

This clone was recorded a few times. The rearrangement uses TRBV19 and TRBJ2-4; 9 nucleotides agree with TRBD1. The V gene's germline CDR1 is LNHDA and CDR2 SQIVND (reference sequence). The trim removed 3 bases at V and 7 bases at J, leaving 7 bases unmatched. The CDR3 spans 15 residues. Written as DNA, the CDR3 is TGTGCCAGTAGTATGGGGGACAGGGATGTGAACATTCAGTACTTC. Protein product: CASSMGDRDVNIQYF.

V and J are TRBV25-1 and TRBJ1-2; D remains unclear. V was clipped by 2 bases and J by 2 bases, with 6 bases between them. The CDR3 totals 13 residues. Looked up from germline, CDR1 is MGHDK and CDR2 is SYGVNS. DNA for the CDR3: TGTGCCAGCAGTGAAATTCAGAACTATGGCTACACCTTC. This codes for CASSEIQNYGYTF.

V usage is TRBV19 and J usage is TRBJ2-1; possibly TRBD2 for D (6 bases). Germline CDR1 and CDR2: LNHDA and SQIVND (reference sequence). The CDR3 loop spans 14 amino acids. The V and J ends lost 5 bases and 0 bases respectively, with 8 bases between them. CDR3 sequence: CASSFGSSYNEQFF. CDR3 nucleotides: TGTGCCAGTAGTTTCGGGAGCTCCTACAATGAGCAGTTCTTC.

This clone was counted a few times. V and J are TRBV28 and TRBJ1-1, with TRBD1 identical over 7 bases. The CDR3 covers 14 residues. Germline trimming cut 7 bases from V and 5 bases from J; bases unmatched to any gene: 10. CDR1 is MDHEN and CDR2 is SYDVKM in the germline V gene. CDR3 loop: CASKTGSSRTEAFF. The CDR3 DNA sequence: TGTGCCAGCAAGACAGGGTCCAGCCGGACTGAAGCTTTCTTT.

This clone was counted at least ten times. The gene calls are TRBV6-1 and TRBJ2-7, with D possibly being TRBD1 (6 bases). V lost 2 bases, J lost 6 bases, and 17 bases lay in between. CDR1 and CDR2 from the germline V gene are MNHNS and SASEGT. The CDR3 is 15 amino acids. The CDR3 bases are TGTGCCAGCAGTGAATGGGGACATGGGGTCTTCGAGCAGTACTTC. It translates to CASSEWGHGVFEQYF.

The CDR3 is CASLAGDTQYF. CDR3 sequence (DNA): TGCGCCAGTTTAGCCGGGGATACGCAGTATTTT. The rearrangement uses TRBV10-2 and TRBJ2-3; D gene unclear. CDR3 length: 11 residues. Germline V gene sequence: CDR1 WSHSY, CDR2 SAAADI. Trimming removed 9 bases at V and 6 bases at J, with 10 bases between.

The chain is built from TRBV5-4 and TRBJ2-5; D possibly corresponds to TRBD1 (5 bases). Germline CDR1 SGHNT, CDR2 YYREEE (reference sequence). V lost 0 bases, J lost 5 bases, and 14 bases lay in between. The CDR3 extends over 15 amino acids. The CDR3 DNA reads as TGTGCCAGCAGCTTGGATGGCAGGGTGGGGGAGACCCAGTACTTC. This gives the protein CASSLDGRVGETQYF. The full variable domain, rest sourced from reference TRBV5-4 and TRBJ2-5, is ETGVTQSPTHLIKTRGQQVTLRCSSQSGHNTVSWYQQALGQGPQFIFQYYREEENGRGNFPPRFSGLQFPNYSSELNVNALELDDSALYLCASSLDGRVGETQYFGPGTRLLVL.

In DNA, the CDR3 is TGTGCCAGCAGCTACCGCGAGGGACAGTCCTACAATGAGCAGTTCTTC. It specifies CASSYREGQSYNEQFF. The gene calls are TRBV7-3 and TRBJ2-1, with 7 bases aligning to TRBD1. Germline V gene lookup returns CDR1 SGHTA and CDR2 FQGTGA. The trim removed 4 bases at V and 1 base at J, leaving 7 bases unmatched. The CDR3 is made up of 16 amino acids.

The chain couples TRBV7-2 to TRBJ2-5; possibly TRBD1 for D (6 bases). In germline, CDR1 is SGHTA, CDR2 FQGNSA. The CDR3 covers 13 residues. The V end lost 5 bases, the J end lost 7 bases, and 14 bases lay between the germline ends. CDR3: CASSPREQGTQYF. The CDR3 DNA is TGTGCCAGCAGCCCAAGGGAACAGGGGACCCAGTACTTC. Supplemented by reference TRBV7-2 and TRBJ2-5, the full variable domain reads GAGVSQSPSNKVTEKGKDVELRCDPISGHTALYWYRQSLGQGLEFLIYFQGNSAPDKSGLPSDRFSAERTGGSVSTLTIQRTQQEDSAVYLCASSPREQGTQYFGPGTRLLVL.

In its sample, this clone was seen a few times. V usage is TRBV5-1 and J usage is TRBJ1-3; 8 bases agree with TRBD1. The CDR3 has 16 amino acids. V trimming: 3 bases; J trimming: 4 bases; junction bases outside the gene matches: 9. Germline CDR1 SGHRS, CDR2 YFSETQ. The DNA for the CDR3 is TGCGCCAGCAGCTACGCAGGGGGCACAGGCGGAAACACCATATATTTT. This sequence encodes CASSYAGGTGGNTIYF. Complete variable domain (other parts from reference TRBV5-1 and TRBJ1-3): KAGVTQTPRYLIKTRGQQVTLSCSPISGHRSVSWYQQTPGQGLQFLFEYFSETQRNKGNFPGRFSGRQFSNSRSEMNVSTLELGDSALYLCASSYAGGTGGNTIYFGEGSWLTVV.

The genes are TRBV7-2 and TRBJ2-1, with 9 bases aligning to TRBD2. V dropped 6 bases and J dropped 5; count of bases not matched to a gene: 5. From germline, CDR1 is SGHTA and CDR2 FQGNSA. The CDR3 loop spans 14 amino acids. The DNA for the CDR3 is TGTGCCAGCAGATCTCTAGCGGGGAACAATGAGCAGTTCTTC. This encodes CASRSLAGNNEQFF. The variable domain in full, with the rest retrieved from reference TRBV7-2 and TRBJ2-1, is GAGVSQSPSNKVTEKGKDVELRCDPISGHTALYWYRQSLGQGLEFLIYFQGNSAPDKSGLPSDRFSAERTGGSVSTLTIQRTQQEDSAVYLCASRSLAGNNEQFFGPGTRLTVL.

This chain uses TRBV6-5 with TRBJ2-5, with D possibly TRBD1 on 5 matching bases. V shed 8 bases and J shed 4 bases, with 14 bases lying between them. The CDR3 sequence is 13 residues long. Germline-derived CDR1 and CDR2 are MNHEY and SVGAGI. The CDR3: CASGRFQGETQYF. In DNA form, the CDR3 reads TGTGCCAGCGGGCGATTTCAGGGAGAGACCCAGTACTTC.

The CDR3 reads CASSSPDLAYNEQFF. The CDR3 DNA reads as TGTGCCAGCTCCTCACCGGACCTAGCGTACAATGAGCAGTTCTTC. This rearrangement joins TRBV18 to TRBJ2-1; D might be TRBD2 (6 bases). Germline assignment: CDR1 KGHSH and CDR2 LQKENI. The V gene lost 6 bases and the J gene lost 4 bases, with 16 bases spanning the gap. The CDR3 has 15 amino acids.

The genes are TRBV19 and TRBJ1-1, with TRBD1 identical over 7 bases. V gave up 10 bases and J gave up 4 bases; unmatched junction bases: 15. CDR1 is LNHDA and CDR2 is SQIVND in the germline V gene (reference sequence). The CDR3 is 15 residues long. DNA for the CDR3: TGTGCCACCCGACAGGGATGGACGGCCCCCACTGAAGCTTTCTTT. Its protein is CATRQGWTAPTEAFF.

The table lists this clone with a few counts. This chain connects TRBV7-2 to TRBJ1-4; maybe TRBD1 (6 bases). From germline, CDR1 is SGHTA and CDR2 FQGNSA. V lost 2 bases, J lost 7 bases, and 8 bases lay in between. CDR3 size: 13 residues. CDR3 nucleotide sequence: TGTGCCAGCAGCTTAAGCAGGGGTGAAAAACTGTTTTTT. Amino acids: CASSLSRGEKLFF.

The chain combines TRBV3-1 (or the pseudogene TRBV3-2) with TRBJ2-3; 9 nucleotides align to TRBD2. CDR3 size: 16 residues. The ends lost 6 bases at V and 0 bases at J; junction bases unmatched: 7. The germline gives CDR1 LGHDT, CDR2 YNNKEL (reference sequence). The CDR3 sequence: CASSGRLAESTDTQYF. For the CDR3, the DNA is TGTGCCAGCAGTGGCCGACTAGCGGAAAGCACAGATACGCAGTATTTT.

This clone was seen only once. The V call is TRBV19, the J call TRBJ2-7; D may be TRBD2 (6 bases). CDR1 LNHDA and CDR2 SQIVND come from the germline V gene (reference sequence). Trimming removed 10 bases from V and 2 bases from J, with 12 bases in between. This CDR3 is 12 amino acids long. CDR3 protein: CATSDIPYEQYF. The CDR3 bases are TGTGCCACTAGCGACATTCCCTACGAGCAGTACTTC. Complete variable domain (other parts from reference TRBV19 and TRBJ2-7): DGGITQSPKYLFRKEGQNVTLSCEQNLNHDAMYWYRQDPGQGLRLIYYSQIVNDFQKGDIAEGYSVSREKKESFPLTVTSAQKNPTAFYLCATSDIPYEQYFGPGTRLTVT.

The rearrangement joins TRBV4-1 to TRBJ2-5; 10 nucleotides align to TRBD2. V was clipped by 3 bases and J by 2 bases; unmatched bases: 12. CDR1 and CDR2 (germline): MGHRA, YSYEKL. The CDR3 covers 18 residues. The CDR3 here is CASSQRILAGGPQETQYF. The DNA of the CDR3 is TGCGCCAGCAGCCAGCGGATATTAGCGGGAGGACCACAAGAGACCCAGTACTTC.